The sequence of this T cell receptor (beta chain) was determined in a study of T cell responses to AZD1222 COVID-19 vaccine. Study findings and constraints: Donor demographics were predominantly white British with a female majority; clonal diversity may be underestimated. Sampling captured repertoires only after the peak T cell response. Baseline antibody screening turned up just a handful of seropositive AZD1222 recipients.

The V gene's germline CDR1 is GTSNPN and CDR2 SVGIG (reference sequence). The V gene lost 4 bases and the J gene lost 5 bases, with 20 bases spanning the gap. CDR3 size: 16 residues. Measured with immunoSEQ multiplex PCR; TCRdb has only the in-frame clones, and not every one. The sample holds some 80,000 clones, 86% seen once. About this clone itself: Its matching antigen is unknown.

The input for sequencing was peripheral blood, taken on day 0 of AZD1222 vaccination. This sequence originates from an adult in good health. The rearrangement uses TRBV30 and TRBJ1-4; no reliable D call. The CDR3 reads CAWNPDPGPGNEKLFF. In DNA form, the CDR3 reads TGTGCCTGGAATCCCGACCCTGGACCCGGGAATGAAAAACTGTTTTTT.